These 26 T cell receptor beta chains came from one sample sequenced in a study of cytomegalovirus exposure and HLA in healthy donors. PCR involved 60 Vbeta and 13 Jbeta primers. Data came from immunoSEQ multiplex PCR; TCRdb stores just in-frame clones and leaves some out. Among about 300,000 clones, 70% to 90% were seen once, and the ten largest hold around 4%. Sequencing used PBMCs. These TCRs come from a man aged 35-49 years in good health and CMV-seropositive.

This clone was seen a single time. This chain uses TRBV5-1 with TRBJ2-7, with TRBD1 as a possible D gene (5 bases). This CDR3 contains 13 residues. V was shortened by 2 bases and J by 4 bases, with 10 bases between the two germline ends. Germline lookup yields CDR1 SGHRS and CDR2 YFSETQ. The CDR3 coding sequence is TGCGCCAGCAGCTTATCCAGGGCTTACGAGCAGTACTTC. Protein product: CASSLSRAYEQYF.

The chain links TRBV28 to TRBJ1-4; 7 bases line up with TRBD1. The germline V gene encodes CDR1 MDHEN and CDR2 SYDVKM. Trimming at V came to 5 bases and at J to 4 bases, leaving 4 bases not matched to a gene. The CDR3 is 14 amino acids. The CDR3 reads CASSRTGDNEKLFF. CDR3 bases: TGTGCCAGCAGTCGGACAGGAGATAATGAAAAACTGTTTTTT.

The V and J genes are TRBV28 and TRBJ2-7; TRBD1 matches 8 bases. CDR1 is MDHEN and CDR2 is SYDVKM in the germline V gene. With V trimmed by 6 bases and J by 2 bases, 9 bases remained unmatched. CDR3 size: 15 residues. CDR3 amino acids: CASRTPGQETYEQYF. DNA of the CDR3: TGTGCCAGCAGGACTCCGGGACAGGAGACCTACGAGCAGTACTTC.

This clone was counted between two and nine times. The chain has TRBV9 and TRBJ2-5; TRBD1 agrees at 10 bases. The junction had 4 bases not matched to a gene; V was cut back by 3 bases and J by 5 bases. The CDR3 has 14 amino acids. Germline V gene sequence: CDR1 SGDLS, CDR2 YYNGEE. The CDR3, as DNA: TGTGCCAGCAGCGAAGGACAGGGGGGCGAGACCCAGTACTTC. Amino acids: CASSEGQGGETQYF. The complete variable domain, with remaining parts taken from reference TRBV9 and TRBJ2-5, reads DSGVTQTPKHLITATGQRVTLRCSPRSGDLSVYWYQQSLDQGLQFLIQYYNGEERAKGNILERFSAQQFPDLHSELNLSSLELGDSALYFCASSEGQGGETQYFGPGTRLLVL.

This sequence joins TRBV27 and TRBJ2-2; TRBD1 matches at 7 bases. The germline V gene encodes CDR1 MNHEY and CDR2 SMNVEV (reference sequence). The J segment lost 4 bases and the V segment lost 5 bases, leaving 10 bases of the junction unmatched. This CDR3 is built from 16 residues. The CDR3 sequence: CASSTTGTISTGELFF. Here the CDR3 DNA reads TGTGCCAGCAGTACGACAGGGACGATAAGCACCGGGGAGCTGTTTTTT.

CDR3 DNA: TGTGCCAGCAGTTTTGAGGCATCCTCCTACGAGCAGTACTTC. Protein: CASSFEASSYEQYF. The chain has TRBV27 and TRBJ2-5; no clear D. The DNA matches TRBJ2-7 better at its end, which makes the J call doubtful. The germline V gene encodes CDR1 MNHEY and CDR2 SMNVEV (reference sequence). This CDR3 is built from 14 residues.

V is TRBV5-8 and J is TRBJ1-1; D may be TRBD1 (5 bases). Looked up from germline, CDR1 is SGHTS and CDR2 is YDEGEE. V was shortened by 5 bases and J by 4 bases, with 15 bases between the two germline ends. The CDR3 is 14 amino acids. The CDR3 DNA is TGTGCCAGCAGGTGGGTGGGCGACAGCACTGAAGCTTTCTTT. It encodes CASRWVGDSTEAFF.

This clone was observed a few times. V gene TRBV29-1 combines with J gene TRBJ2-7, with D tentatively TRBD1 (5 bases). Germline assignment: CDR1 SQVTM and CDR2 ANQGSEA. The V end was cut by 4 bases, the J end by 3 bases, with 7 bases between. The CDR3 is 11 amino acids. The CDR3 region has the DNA TGCAGCGTTGGGGGCTACTACGAGCAGTACTTC. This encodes CSVGGYYEQYF.

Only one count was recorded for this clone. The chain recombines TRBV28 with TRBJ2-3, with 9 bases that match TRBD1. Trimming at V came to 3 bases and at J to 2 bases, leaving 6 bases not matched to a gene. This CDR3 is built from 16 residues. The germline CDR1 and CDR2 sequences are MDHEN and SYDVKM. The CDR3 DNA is TGTGCCAGCAGTTTCCTGACAGGGGGAACCACAGATACGCAGTATTTT. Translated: CASSFLTGGTTDTQYF.

CDR3 nucleotide sequence: TGTGCCAGCAGCGTGACTAGCGGGAACAATGAGCAGTTCTTC. Translated, it gives CASSVTSGNNEQFF. This chain links TRBV9 with TRBJ2-1, with TRBD2 identical over 11 bases. This CDR3 region has 14 residues. V was pared by 2 bases and J by 5 bases, with 0 bases of the junction left unmatched. CDR1 is SGDLS, CDR2 YYNGEE, per germline.

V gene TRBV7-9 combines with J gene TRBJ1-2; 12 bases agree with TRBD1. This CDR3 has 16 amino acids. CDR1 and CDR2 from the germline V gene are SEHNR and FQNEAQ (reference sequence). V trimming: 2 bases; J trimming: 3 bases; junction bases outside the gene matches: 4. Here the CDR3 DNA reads TGTGCCAGCAGCTTATGGGACAGGGGGCATGACTATGGCTACACCTTC. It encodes CASSLWDRGHDYGYTF.

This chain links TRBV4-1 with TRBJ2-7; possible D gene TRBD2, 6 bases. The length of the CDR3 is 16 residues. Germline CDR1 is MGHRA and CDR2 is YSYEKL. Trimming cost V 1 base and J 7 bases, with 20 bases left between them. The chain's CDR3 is CASSQVSLGSEGEQYF. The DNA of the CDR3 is TGCGCCAGCAGCCAAGTGAGCCTCGGGAGCGAGGGAGAGCAGTACTTC.

The CDR3 here is CASTEGTGRRAEAFF. The CDR3, as DNA: TGTGCCAGCACCGAGGGGACAGGTAGAAGGGCTGAAGCTTTCTTT. The chain is built from TRBV6-1 and TRBJ1-1, with 8 bases identical to TRBD1. This CDR3 comprises 15 residues. V lost 7 bases to trimming and J lost 6 bases; unmatched junction nucleotides: 13. Germline values: CDR1 MNHNS, CDR2 SASEGT.

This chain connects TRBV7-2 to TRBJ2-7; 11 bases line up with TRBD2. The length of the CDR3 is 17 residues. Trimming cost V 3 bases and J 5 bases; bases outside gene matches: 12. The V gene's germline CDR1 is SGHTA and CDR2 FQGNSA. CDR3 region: CASSLRTSGWGGHEQYF. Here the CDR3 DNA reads TGTGCCAGCAGCTTGAGGACTAGCGGGTGGGGGGGTCACGAGCAGTACTTC.

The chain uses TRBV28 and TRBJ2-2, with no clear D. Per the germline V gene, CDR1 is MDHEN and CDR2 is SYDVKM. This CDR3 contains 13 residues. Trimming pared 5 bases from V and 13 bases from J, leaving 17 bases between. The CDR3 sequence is CASSEVDSRGLFF. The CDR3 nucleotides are TGTGCCAGCAGTGAAGTTGACTCCCGCGGGCTGTTTTTT. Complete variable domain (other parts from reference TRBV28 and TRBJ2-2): DVKVTQSSRYLVKRTGEKVFLECVQDMDHENMFWYRQDPGLGLRLIYFSYDVKMKEKGDIPEGYSVSREKKERFSLILESASTNQTSMYLCASSEVDSRGLFFGEGSRLTVL.

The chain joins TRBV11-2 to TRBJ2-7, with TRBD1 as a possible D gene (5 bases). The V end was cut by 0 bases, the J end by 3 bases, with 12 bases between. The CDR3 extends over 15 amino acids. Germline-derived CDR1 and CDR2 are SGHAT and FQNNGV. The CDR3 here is CASSLEPGRVYEQYF. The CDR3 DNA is TGTGCCAGCAGCTTAGAGCCCGGCAGGGTCTACGAGCAGTACTTC.

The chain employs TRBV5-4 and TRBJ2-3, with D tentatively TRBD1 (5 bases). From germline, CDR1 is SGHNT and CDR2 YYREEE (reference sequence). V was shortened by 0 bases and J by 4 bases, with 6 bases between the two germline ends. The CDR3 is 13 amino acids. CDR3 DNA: TGTGCCAGCAGCTTGGGGGGCGCAGATACGCAGTATTTT. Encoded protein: CASSLGGADTQYF.

The CDR3 sequence is CASSTGDRSTGELFF. CDR3 DNA: TGTGCCAGCAGCACCGGGGACAGATCAACCGGGGAGCTGTTTTTT. The V call is TRBV7-9, the J call TRBJ2-2, with 7 bases matching TRBD1. Losses at the gene ends were 5 bases for V and 5 bases for J; bases not matched to a gene: 8. CDR3 length equals 15 residues. Germline lookup yields CDR1 SEHNR and CDR2 FQNEAQ (reference sequence).

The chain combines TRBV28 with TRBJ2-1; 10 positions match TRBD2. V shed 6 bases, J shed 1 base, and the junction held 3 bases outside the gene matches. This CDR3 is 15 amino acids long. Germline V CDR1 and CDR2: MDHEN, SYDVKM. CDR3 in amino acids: CASSTGLASYNEQFF. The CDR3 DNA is TGTGCCAGCAGCACGGGACTAGCGTCCTACAATGAGCAGTTCTTC.

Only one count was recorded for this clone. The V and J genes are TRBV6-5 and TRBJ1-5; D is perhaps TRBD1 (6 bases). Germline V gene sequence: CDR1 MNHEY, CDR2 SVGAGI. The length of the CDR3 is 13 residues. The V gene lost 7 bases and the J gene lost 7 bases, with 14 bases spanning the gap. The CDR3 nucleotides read TGTGCCAGCACCGGGACAAATGGGCAGCCCCAGCATTTT. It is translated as CASTGTNGQPQHF.

The CDR3 DNA is TGTGCCAGCAGCCAAGTCAGGGGCCAGCCCCAGCATTTT. Its protein is CASSQVRGQPQHF. The chain has TRBV4-2 and TRBJ1-5; D possibly corresponds to TRBD1 (6 bases). V shed 1 base and J shed 7 bases, with 8 bases lying between them. There are 13 residues in the CDR3. Germline CDR1 is LGHNA and CDR2 is YNFKEQ.

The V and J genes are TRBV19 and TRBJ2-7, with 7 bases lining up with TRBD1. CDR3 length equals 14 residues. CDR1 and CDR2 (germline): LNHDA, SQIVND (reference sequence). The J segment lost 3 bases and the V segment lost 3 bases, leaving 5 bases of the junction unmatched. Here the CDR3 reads CASSMQGQLYEQYF. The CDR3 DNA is TGTGCCAGTAGTATGCAGGGACAGCTCTACGAGCAGTACTTC.

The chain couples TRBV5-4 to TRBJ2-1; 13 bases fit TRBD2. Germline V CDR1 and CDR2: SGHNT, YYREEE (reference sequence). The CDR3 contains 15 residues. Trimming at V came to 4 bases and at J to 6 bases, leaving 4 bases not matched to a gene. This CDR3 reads CASSGGLAGVNEQFF. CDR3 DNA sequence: TGTGCCAGCAGCGGCGGACTAGCGGGAGTCAATGAGCAGTTCTTC.

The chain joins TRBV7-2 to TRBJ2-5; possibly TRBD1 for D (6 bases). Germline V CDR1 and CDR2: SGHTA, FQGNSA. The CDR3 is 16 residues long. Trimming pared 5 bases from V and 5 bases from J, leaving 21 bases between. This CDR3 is CASSRQRQVERETQYF. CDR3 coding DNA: TGTGCCAGCAGCCGGCAGCGACAGGTGGAAAGGGAGACCCAGTACTTC.

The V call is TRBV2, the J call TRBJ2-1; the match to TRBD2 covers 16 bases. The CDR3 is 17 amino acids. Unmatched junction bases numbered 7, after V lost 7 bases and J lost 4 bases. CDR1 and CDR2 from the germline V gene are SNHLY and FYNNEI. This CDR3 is CASTGLAGGAWYNEQFF. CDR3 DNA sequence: TGTGCCAGCACGGGACTAGCGGGGGGGGCATGGTACAATGAGCAGTTCTTC.

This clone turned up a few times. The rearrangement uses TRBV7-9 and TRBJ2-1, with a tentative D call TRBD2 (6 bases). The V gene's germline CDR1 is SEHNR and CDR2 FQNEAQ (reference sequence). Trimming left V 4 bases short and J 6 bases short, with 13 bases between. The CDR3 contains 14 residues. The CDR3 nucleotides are TGTGCCAGCAGCTCCCGAACTAGCCGCAATGAGCAGTTCTTC. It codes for CASSSRTSRNEQFF.